The 13 T cell receptor beta chains below were found in one sample sequenced in a study of early T cells in non-severe SARS-CoV-2 infection. TCRdb re-called the 5' RACE reads with MiXCR, one entry per CDR3 protein. In the table there are some 78,000 distinct CDR3 sequences, around 13% of which are singletons. The sample consisted of whole blood. The origin of the receptors is an adult who was a healthcare worker with PCR-confirmed SARS-CoV-2 infection or an uninfected control (not recorded which).

The chain has TRBV3-1 and TRBJ1-1; D perhaps matches TRBD1 (5 bases). CDR1 and CDR2 from the germline V gene are LGHDT and YNNKEL (reference sequence). This CDR3 region has 11 residues. V was shortened by 5 bases and J by 9 bases, with 10 bases between the two germline ends. In DNA, the CDR3 is TGTGCCAGCAGCTGGGGACCCCAAGCTTTCTTT. Translation gives CASSWGPQAFF.

The table lists this clonotype with a few counts. The chain carries TRBV20-1 and TRBJ2-1; D perhaps matches TRBD1 (5 bases). The CDR3 has 13 residues. Trimming took 0 bases from V and 6 from J, leaving 9 bases between them. CDR1 and CDR2 (germline): DFQATT, SNEGSKA (reference sequence). Written as DNA, the CDR3 is TGCAGTGCTAGAGAAAGGGGTTTCAATGAGCAGTTCTTC. It is translated as CSARERGFNEQFF.

This clonotype was counted between two and nine times. The CDR3 loop reads CASRTRPDTQYF. DNA for the CDR3: TGTGCCAGCCGCACTCGTCCAGATACGCAGTATTTT. The rearrangement links TRBV6-6 to TRBJ2-3; D is uncertain. CDR1 is MNHNY and CDR2 is SVGAGI in the germline V gene (reference sequence). The CDR3 runs 12 residues. V was shortened by 8 bases and J by 4 bases, with 10 bases between the two germline ends.

J is TRBJ2-7 and V is TRBV6-6; either TRBD1 or TRBD2 may fit D (5 bases each). Trimming left V 6 bases short and J 6 bases short, with 15 bases between. The CDR3 spans 13 residues. Germline loops: CDR1 MNHNY, CDR2 SVGAGI (reference sequence). The CDR3 region is CASRRGQGTEQYF. The CDR3 coding sequence is TGTGCCAGCAGGCGAGGGCAGGGAACCGAGCAGTACTTC.

This clonotype was seen repeatedly, ten times or more. The V call is TRBV28, the J call TRBJ2-3; 8 nucleotides agree with TRBD1. The junction had 11 bases not matched to a gene; V was cut back by 3 bases and J by 6 bases. Germline-derived CDR1 and CDR2 are MDHEN and SYDVKM. There are 16 residues in the CDR3. CDR3 in amino acids: CASSFLVRGPPDTQYF. The CDR3 DNA reads TGTGCCAGCAGTTTTCTCGTCAGGGGGCCGCCGGATACGCAGTATTTT.

The CDR3 reads CASSLGPGNTEAFF. In DNA form, the CDR3 reads TGTGCCAGCAGCTTAGGCCCGGGGAACACTGAAGCTTTCTTT. The chain is built from TRBV7-9 and TRBJ1-1; no clear D gene. Germline CDR1 is SEHNR and CDR2 is FQNEAQ (reference sequence). The length of the CDR3 is 14 residues. With 1 base removed from V and 1 base from J, the gap between germline ends came to 7 bases.

This clonotype appeared many times. V and J are TRBV24-1 and TRBJ2-3; no definite D call. The CDR3 has 17 residues. CDR1 is KGHDR, CDR2 SFDVKD, per germline. Trimming stripped 1 base from V and 5 bases from J, with 18 bases between. DNA for the CDR3: TGTGCCACCAGTGATTTAGGCGCCGAATCAACCAGAGATACGCAGTATTTT. As protein: CATSDLGAESTRDTQYF.

V gene TRBV30 combines with J gene TRBJ2-7; D is undetermined. CDR3 length: 12 residues. Germline values: CDR1 GTSNPN, CDR2 SVGIG (reference sequence). V was clipped by 2 bases and J by 6 bases, with 11 bases between them. The CDR3 region is CAWSKGFGEQYF. DNA of the CDR3: TGTGCCTGGAGTAAGGGTTTTGGCGAGCAGTACTTC.

This clonotype was observed a handful of times. The rearrangement uses TRBV20-1 and TRBJ2-3, with TRBD2 identical over 10 bases. The germline V gene encodes CDR1 DFQATT and CDR2 SNEGSKA (reference sequence). Germline trimming cut 6 bases from V and 1 base from J; bases unmatched to any gene: 4. The CDR3 is made up of 14 amino acids. The chain's CDR3 is CSARTSGRTDTQYF. The CDR3 DNA follows: TGCAGTGCCCGGACTAGCGGACGCACAGATACGCAGTATTTT.

The chain recombines TRBV7-2 with TRBJ1-2; D perhaps matches TRBD1 (5 bases). Germline loops: CDR1 SGHTA, CDR2 FQGNSA. This CDR3 region has 17 residues. V lost 3 bases to trimming and J lost 4 bases, with 21 bases between them. The CDR3 nucleotides read TGTGCCAGCAGCTTGGGGCGAGGGGCCCTCTCGAGCTATGGCTACACCTTC. Its protein is CASSLGRGALSSYGYTF.

The chain is built from TRBV12-3 or TRBV12-4 and TRBJ2-3; no reliable D call. Trimming cost V 3 bases and J 1 base, with 5 bases left between them. CDR3 length equals 13 residues. The CDR3 loop is CASSFIRTDTQYF. CDR3 bases: TGTGCCAGCAGTTTCATCCGCACAGATACGCAGTATTTT.

This clonotype was recorded many times. The chain is built from TRBV6-1 and TRBJ1-5; D unclear. Germline assignment: CDR1 MNHNS and CDR2 SASEGT. The CDR3 runs to 13 residues. V was shortened by 4 bases and J by 6 bases, with 10 bases between the two germline ends. The CDR3 nucleotides are TGTGCCAGCAGTGTCGGCAATGGTCAGCCCCAGCATTTT. Amino acid sequence: CASSVGNGQPQHF.

The chain uses TRBV29-1 and TRBJ2-5; tentative D call: TRBD2 (5 bases). The CDR3 contains 12 residues. V was clipped by 6 bases and J by 1 base, with 9 bases between them. Looked up from germline, CDR1 is SQVTM and CDR2 is ANQGSEA. CDR3 amino acids: CSVIGIQETQYF. The CDR3 region has the DNA TGCAGCGTGATCGGGATCCAAGAGACCCAGTACTTC.